This is a list of T cell receptor beta chains from one sample in a study of CD4 T cells in relation to SARS-CoV-2 and coronaviruses. Assay used: immunoSEQ multiplex PCR; TCRdb lists only in-frame clones, some missing. Here the sample spans about 37,000 clones, approximately 85% being singletons. Source material: memory CD4+ T cells from PBMCs. These receptors were obtained from an adult with COVID-19. CDR3s leave out the opening cysteine and the closing phenylalanine or tryptophan. Fields, in order: V gene, J gene, CDR3 protein.

TRBV9	TRBJ1-1	ASRPGQGKVDTEAF
TRBV7-9	TRBJ2-3	ASSLEAAASSTDTQY
TRBV27	TRBJ2-5	ASSPAGTSQETQY
TRBV5-4	TRBJ2-7	ASNQAGGPREQY
TRBV2	TRBJ2-6	ASQPGQGAGANVLT
TRBV25-1	TRBJ2-7	ASSGSRGDRTYEQY
TRBV15	TRBJ1-2	ATSRDVRLANYGYT
TRBV4-2	TRBJ2-7	ASSQDDSGGSYEQY
TRBV28	TRBJ1-5	ASRRTGGAVRVGQPQH
TRBV6-2/TRBV6-3	TRBJ2-3	ASSYSHRGPDTQY
TRBV4-2	TRBJ2-7	ASSQTPYEQY
TRBV3-1/TRBV3-2	TRBJ2-7	ASSQERFRWQGRDEQY
TRBV5-4	TRBJ2-5	ASSLRTSALGETQY
TRBV4-1	TRBJ2-5	ASSLRTRLAGKETQY
TRBV28	TRBJ2-7	ASRGRGVYEQY
TRBV28	TRBJ1-1	ASSHNPGQGSDTEAF
TRBV6-5	TRBJ2-7	ASSWDRGHEQY
TRBV5-1	TRBJ2-1	ASTGQGYDNEQF
TRBV19	TRBJ2-3	ASLDRGSTDTQY
TRBV5-4	TRBJ2-5	ASSLVDQETQY
TRBV3-1/TRBV3-2	TRBJ2-3	ASSQDLSSTDTQY
TRBV7-9	TRBJ2-2	ASSHTGGRSTGELF
TRBV11-2	TRBJ1-3	ASSLEGFTIY
TRBV28	TRBJ1-2	ASIGTGTDYGYT
TRBV3-1/TRBV3-2	TRBJ1-1	ASSQEGGAANTEAF
TRBV6-5	TRBJ2-2	ASSYKTTGSGELF
TRBV28	TRBJ1-6	ASSQMTGVNSPLH
TRBV5-1	TRBJ1-2	ASSLAGTSSFYGYT
TRBV6-5	TRBJ1-4	ASRDYRGHEKLF
TRBV4-2	TRBJ2-3	ASSQAGAGEGGQY
TRBV5-8	TRBJ1-1	ASSLGAGKGKTEAF
TRBV23-1	TRBJ1-1	ASSPLDRDGVTEAF
TRBV5-4	TRBJ1-3	ASSFDRMGGNTIY
TRBV5-1	TRBJ2-7	ASRVAPGVTYEQY
TRBV7-9	TRBJ2-2	ASSLVGEGPGELF
TRBV6-5	TRBJ2-7	ASSYSAGSSYEQY
TRBV3-1/TRBV3-2	TRBJ2-3	ASTAGNTDTQY
TRBV5-4	TRBJ1-3	ASSLGQGGGNTIY
TRBV19	TRBJ2-7	ASSILFGGYEQY
TRBV24-1	TRBJ2-1	ATPPGTRYNEQF
TRBV7-7	TRBJ2-5	ASSRDREETQY
TRBV3-1/TRBV3-2	TRBJ1-4	ASSRSTGGANEKLF
TRBV5-6	TRBJ1-2	ASSLGQFYGYT